This passage covers 29 T cell receptor beta chains from one sample sequenced in a study of T cells in localized non-small cell lung cancer. Libraries were prepared by immunoSEQ multiplex PCR; TCRdb keeps only in-frame clonotypes and omits some of them. The sample records under 9,000 clones, more than 75% being singletons. Sequencing was performed on peripheral blood, taken before any cancer treatment. All receptors come from a male donor at least 60 years old with stage III lung adenocarcinoma.

The rearrangement links TRBV15 to TRBJ1-4, with TRBD1 as a possible D gene (5 bases). V shed 5 bases and J shed 2 bases, with 15 bases lying between them. Germline-derived CDR1 and CDR2 are LNHNV and YYDKDF (reference sequence). This CDR3 contains 16 residues. The CDR3 coding sequence is TGTGCCACCAGCGCACCCGTGACAGCGACTAATGAAAAACTGTTTTTT. Translated: CATSAPVTATNEKLFF.

The chain couples TRBV30 to TRBJ2-5, with 13 bases aligning to TRBD2. V lost 4 bases and J lost 2; bases outside the gene matches: 7. From germline, CDR1 is GTSNPN and CDR2 SVGIG (reference sequence). The CDR3 is made up of 16 amino acids. The DNA for the CDR3 is TGTGCCTGGACTCGACTAGCGGGGGGCCCTCAAGAGACCCAGTACTTC. Translation gives CAWTRLAGGPQETQYF.

The chain combines TRBV5-4 with TRBJ2-1, with 8 bases aligning to TRBD1. The CDR3 length is 17 residues. From germline, CDR1 is SGHNT and CDR2 YYREEE (reference sequence). V shed 0 bases and J 3 bases; nucleotides not matched to a gene: 8. The CDR3, as DNA: TGTGCCAGCAGCTTGGCGCCTACAGGGGGAGGCTACAATGAGCAGTTCTTC. Translating gives CASSLAPTGGGYNEQFF.

The table lists this clone with a count of one. The gene calls are TRBV9 and TRBJ2-2, with 10 nucleotides matching TRBD2. Germline V gives CDR1 SGDLS, CDR2 YYNGEE. There are 20 residues in the CDR3. With 0 bases clipped from V and 6 bases from J, the junction kept 17 bases outside the gene matches. CDR3 bases: TGTGCCAGCAGCGTAGCGGCTCGAGGGAATAGCGGGAGGACCGCCGGGGAGCTGTTTTTT. Protein product: CASSVAARGNSGRTAGELFF. Filled out from reference TRBV9 and TRBJ2-2, the complete variable domain reads DSGVTQTPKHLITATGQRVTLRCSPRSGDLSVYWYQQSLDQGLQFLIQYYNGEERAKGNILERFSAQQFPDLHSELNLSSLELGDSALYFCASSVAARGNSGRTAGELFFGEGSRLTVL.

The chain has TRBV10-2 and TRBJ1-5; 9 bases agree with TRBD1. This CDR3 region has 14 residues. Trimming took 7 bases from V and 2 from J; bases not matched to a gene: 3. Germline loops: CDR1 WSHSY, CDR2 SAAADI. The CDR3 protein is CASTRTGGNQPQHF. The CDR3 DNA reads as TGCGCCAGCACCCGGACAGGGGGCAATCAGCCCCAGCATTTT.

The chain links TRBV19 to TRBJ2-7; TRBD2 might be the D (5 bases). CDR3 length: 14 residues. Between the trimmed V and J ends, which lost 1 base and 4 bases, there was a span of 11 bases. Germline V gives CDR1 LNHDA, CDR2 SQIVND (reference sequence). CDR3 nucleotide sequence: TGTGCCAGTAGTATAGGACTACCTCCGTACGAGCAGTACTTC. Protein product: CASSIGLPPYEQYF.

The chain is built from TRBV4-2 and TRBJ1-5; 7 positions agree with TRBD1. V was pared by 1 base and J by 3 bases, with 18 bases of the junction left unmatched. CDR1 is LGHNA and CDR2 is YNFKEQ in the germline V gene. CDR3 length equals 20 residues. The CDR3 protein is CASSQALETGMHEDNQPQHF. CDR3 DNA: TGTGCCAGCAGCCAAGCCTTAGAGACAGGGATGCATGAAGACAATCAGCCCCAGCATTTT.

J is TRBJ2-3 and V is TRBV11-2; maybe TRBD2 (6 bases). The CDR3 extends over 15 amino acids. The ends were cut back, 3 bases at V and 7 bases at J, with 17 bases in the middle. Germline V gene data show CDR1 as SGHAT and CDR2 as FQNNGV. CDR3 bases: TGTGCCAGCAGCTTTGGGGAGTCGGGAGCAAATACGCAGTATTTT. Translation: CASSFGESGANTQYF.

The V call is TRBV5-6, the J call TRBJ1-1; D unresolved. V dropped 5 bases and J dropped 1 base, with 12 bases sitting between them. Germline-derived CDR1 and CDR2 are SGHDT and YYEEEE. This CDR3 has 14 amino acids. CDR3 residues: CASRIGPGNTEAFF. The CDR3 DNA reads as TGTGCCAGCAGGATTGGCCCAGGGAACACTGAAGCTTTCTTT.

The V and J genes are TRBV11-2 and TRBJ1-1, with 7 bases lining up with TRBD1. Germline CDR1 SGHAT, CDR2 FQNNGV. J gave up 3 bases and V 4 bases, and 2 bases lay outside the gene matches. The CDR3 has 13 amino acids. The CDR3 bases are TGTGCCAGCAGCTGGGGGACAGACACTGAAGCTTTCTTT. Encoded protein: CASSWGTDTEAFF.

The chain links TRBV10-3 to TRBJ2-1; the D gene is possibly TRBD1 (7 bases). Per germline, CDR1 ENHRY and CDR2 SYGVKD. V gave up 0 bases and J gave up 6 bases, with 15 bases separating them. This CDR3 has 16 amino acids. This CDR3 is CAISESNNRGGNEQFF. DNA of the CDR3: TGTGCCATCAGTGAGTCGAACAACAGGGGAGGCAATGAGCAGTTCTTC.

In its sample, this clone was seen once. The V gene is TRBV7-2, the J gene TRBJ1-2; 7 bases are a match to TRBD1. After removal of 7 bases from V and 4 bases from J, the junction contained 9 bases not matched to a gene. From germline, CDR1 is SGHTA and CDR2 FQGNSA. CDR3 length: 14 residues. Here the CDR3 reads CASTPTGLAYGYTF. The CDR3 bases are TGTGCCAGCACCCCGACAGGGTTGGCCTATGGCTACACCTTC.

The chain carries TRBV7-6 and TRBJ2-5; D ambiguous. V was clipped by 5 bases and J by 0 bases, with 7 bases between them. Looked up from germline, CDR1 is SGHVS and CDR2 is FNYEAQ. The CDR3 extends over 13 amino acids. CDR3 sequence (DNA): TGTGCCAGCAGCCCCCAGAACCAAGAGACCCAGTACTTC. Its protein product is CASSPQNQETQYF. Together with reference TRBV7-6 and TRBJ2-5, the CDR3 gives the full variable domain: GAGVSQSPRYKVTKRGQDVALRCDPISGHVSLYWYRQALGQGPEFLTYFNYEAQQDKSGLPNDRFSAERPEGSISTLTIQRTEQRDSAMYRCASSPQNQETQYFGPGTRLLVL.

V usage is TRBV11-2 and J usage is TRBJ2-1; D is possibly TRBD1 or TRBD2 (5 bases each). V was trimmed by 1 base and J by 4 bases, leaving 11 bases between them. Germline V gene sequence: CDR1 SGHAT, CDR2 FQNNGV. The CDR3 consists of 15 residues. This chain's CDR3 is CASSLGGFLYNEQFF. The CDR3 DNA sequence: TGTGCCAGCAGCTTAGGGGGGTTCCTTTACAATGAGCAGTTCTTC.

The chain is built from TRBV27 and TRBJ2-2; TRBD2 might be the D (7 bases). The V gene lost 3 bases and the J gene lost 5 bases, with 19 bases spanning the gap. Per the germline V gene, CDR1 is MNHEY and CDR2 is SMNVEV (reference sequence). The CDR3 is 17 amino acids. CDR3 loop: CASSFGGGQAATGELFF. The CDR3 DNA is TGTGCCAGCAGTTTTGGGGGGGGGCAGGCAGCTACCGGGGAGCTGTTTTTT.

The rearrangement links TRBV2 to TRBJ1-1; weak D call: TRBD1 (6 bases). Germline V gene sequence: CDR1 SNHLY, CDR2 FYNNEI. The CDR3 is made up of 14 amino acids. V gave up 6 bases and J gave up 1 base, with 12 bases separating them. CDR3: CASRAGGRNTEAFF. The CDR3 coding sequence is TGTGCCAGCAGGGCCGGGGGGCGGAACACTGAAGCTTTCTTT.

This chain connects TRBV5-6 to TRBJ1-1, with D unclear. CDR1 SGHDT and CDR2 YYEEEE come from the germline V gene. This CDR3 comprises 14 residues. V shed 1 base and J shed 0 bases, with 7 bases lying between them. The chain's CDR3 is CASSLLLLNTEAFF. Written as DNA, the CDR3 is TGTGCCAGCAGCTTGTTACTCCTGAACACTGAAGCTTTCTTT.

In nucleotides, the CDR3 is TGTGCCAGCAGTTTGCTCGGGACAGGGTATCAGCCCCAGCATTTT. Translated: CASSLLGTGYQPQHF. V is TRBV28 and J is TRBJ1-5; 9 positions agree with TRBD1. J lost 5 bases, V lost 3 bases, and 5 bases had no gene match. The CDR3 is 15 residues long. Germline V gives CDR1 MDHEN, CDR2 SYDVKM.

The V call is TRBV10-2, the J call TRBJ1-2, with 7 positions matching TRBD1. Germline-derived CDR1 and CDR2 are WSHSY and SAAADI. After removal of 5 bases from V and 2 bases from J, the junction contained 5 bases not matched to a gene. The CDR3 contains 14 residues. This CDR3 is CASSRRGRNYGYTF. The CDR3 nucleotides are TGCGCCAGCAGTCGTAGGGGGCGAAACTATGGCTACACCTTC.

The chain uses TRBV2 and TRBJ1-6, with 10 bases that match TRBD1. After removal of 6 bases from V and 7 bases from J, the junction contained 6 bases not matched to a gene. CDR1 and CDR2 from the germline V gene are SNHLY and FYNNEI. The CDR3 extends over 15 amino acids. CDR3 region: CASRPMTGGNSPLHF. Written as DNA, the CDR3 is TGTGCCAGCAGGCCTATGACAGGGGGCAATTCACCCCTCCACTTT.

The chain combines TRBV5-1 with TRBJ2-7; the D gene is possibly TRBD1 (5 bases). Germline assignment: CDR1 SGHRS and CDR2 YFSETQ. The CDR3 spans 15 residues. V was clipped by 1 base and J by 5 bases, with 16 bases between them. This CDR3 is CASSLLQGSRNEQYF. The DNA of the CDR3 is TGCGCCAGCAGCTTGCTTCAGGGTTCTAGAAACGAGCAGTACTTC. The full variable domain, with the rest looked up from reference TRBV5-1 and TRBJ2-7, is KAGVTQTPRYLIKTRGQQVTLSCSPISGHRSVSWYQQTPGQGLQFLFEYFSETQRNKGNFPGRFSGRQFSNSRSEMNVSTLELGDSALYLCASSLLQGSRNEQYFGPGTRLTVT.

The rearrangement uses TRBV5-1 and TRBJ2-7, with TRBD2 matching over 12 bases. The CDR3 is made up of 15 amino acids. Unmatched junction bases numbered 2, after V lost 0 bases and J lost 4 bases. CDR1 is SGHRS, CDR2 YFSETQ, per germline. The CDR3 region has the DNA TGCGCCAGCAGCTTGGCGCTAGCGGGAGGGTACGAGCAGTACTTC. This sequence encodes CASSLALAGGYEQYF.

The CDR3 loop is CASSQDGIYEQYF. In DNA form, the CDR3 reads TGCGCCAGCAGCCAAGATGGTATCTACGAGCAGTACTTC. This rearrangement joins TRBV4-1 to TRBJ2-7; no clear D. The CDR3 sequence is 13 residues long. The V end lost 0 bases, the J end lost 3 bases, and 6 bases lay between the germline ends. The germline V gene has CDR1 MGHRA and CDR2 YSYEKL.

CDR3 nucleotide sequence: TGTGCCAGCAGGAAGACAGGGATCCACAACACTGAAGCTTTCTTT. This translates into CASRKTGIHNTEAFF. This chain links TRBV28 with TRBJ1-1, with 7 bases identical to TRBD1. Looked up from germline, CDR1 is MDHEN and CDR2 is SYDVKM. V was clipped by 6 bases and J by 2 bases; unmatched bases: 9. This CDR3 spans 15 amino acids.

The chain uses TRBV11-3 and TRBJ2-2; the D is unclear. CDR3 length: 14 amino acids. CDR1 is SGHNT, CDR2 YENEEA, per germline. V was shortened by 6 bases and J by 1 base, with 9 bases between the two germline ends. CDR3 nucleotides: TGTGCCAGCAGTTCCTTGAGGAACACCGGGGAGCTGTTTTTT. Its protein is CASSSLRNTGELFF.

This clone showed up just once. The chain carries TRBV21-1 and TRBJ2-4; TRBD2 was called by the table and not checked on the DNA. TRBV21-1 is described as a pseudogene. The CDR3 covers 15 residues. For the CDR3, the DNA is TGTGCCAGCAGCCCCAGTAATAGCGGGACCAACATTCAGTACTTC. Protein product: CASSPSNSGTNIQYF.

The V and J genes are TRBV7-8 and TRBJ2-5, with 9 bases that match TRBD1. The CDR3 is 16 residues long. Germline lookup yields CDR1 SGHVS and CDR2 FQNEAQ. Trimming removed 5 bases from V and 4 bases from J; junction bases left unmatched: 11. CDR3: CASSLLGQGIGETQYF. The CDR3 region has the DNA TGTGCCAGCAGCCTCCTGGGACAGGGAATAGGAGAGACCCAGTACTTC.

V gene TRBV6-1 combines with J gene TRBJ1-5, with D perhaps matching TRBD1 (6 bases). Germline V gene lookup returns CDR1 MNHNS and CDR2 SASEGT. The length of the CDR3 is 14 residues. V gave up 2 bases and J gave up 9 bases, with 14 bases separating them. The CDR3 protein is CASSEKGRGGPQHF. CDR3 nucleotide sequence: TGTGCCAGCAGTGAAAAGGGAAGGGGGGGGCCCCAGCATTTT.

The chain uses TRBV9 and TRBJ2-5; tentatively, D is TRBD2 (6 bases). This CDR3 is 15 amino acids long. Trimming took 6 bases from V and 1 from J, leaving 16 bases between them. CDR1 and CDR2 from the germline V gene are SGDLS and YYNGEE. The CDR3 coding sequence is TGTGCCAGCAATAGTGCGGGAAGGGTCCAAGAGACCCAGTACTTC. This encodes CASNSAGRVQETQYF.